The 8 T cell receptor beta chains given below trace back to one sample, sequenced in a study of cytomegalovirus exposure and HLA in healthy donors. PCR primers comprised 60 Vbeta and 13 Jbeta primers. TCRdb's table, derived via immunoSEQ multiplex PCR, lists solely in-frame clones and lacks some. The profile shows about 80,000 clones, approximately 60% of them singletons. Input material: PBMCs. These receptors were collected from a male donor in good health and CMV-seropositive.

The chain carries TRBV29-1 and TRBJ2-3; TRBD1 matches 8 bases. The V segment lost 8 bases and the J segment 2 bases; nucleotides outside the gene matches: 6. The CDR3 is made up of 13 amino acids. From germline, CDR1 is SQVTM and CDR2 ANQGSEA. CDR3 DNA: TGCAGCACTAGGACAGGGCCCACAGATACGCAGTATTTT. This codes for CSTRTGPTDTQYF.

The CDR3 region is CASSEVTGEADTQYF. The CDR3 nucleotides are TGTGCCAGCAGTGAAGTGACAGGGGAGGCAGATACGCAGTATTTT. The rearrangement joins TRBV25-1 to TRBJ2-3, with 8 bases matching TRBD1. Losses at the gene ends were 2 bases for V and 4 bases for J; bases not matched to a gene: 5. Germline V lookup: CDR1 MGHDK, CDR2 SYGVNS. This CDR3 spans 15 amino acids. The whole variable domain, remainder taken from reference TRBV25-1 and TRBJ2-3, is EADIYQTPRYLVIGTGKKITLECSQTMGHDKMYWYQQDPGMELHLIHYSYGVNSTEKGDLSSESTVSRIRTEHFPLTLESARPSHTSQYLCASSEVTGEADTQYFGPGTRLTVL.

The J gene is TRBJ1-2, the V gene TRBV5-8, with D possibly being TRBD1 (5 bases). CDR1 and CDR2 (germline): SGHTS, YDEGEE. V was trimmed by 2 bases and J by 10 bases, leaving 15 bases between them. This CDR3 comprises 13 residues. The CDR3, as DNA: TGTGCCAGCAGCTTCGGCCACGGGGGAGACTACACCTTC. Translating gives CASSFGHGGDYTF.

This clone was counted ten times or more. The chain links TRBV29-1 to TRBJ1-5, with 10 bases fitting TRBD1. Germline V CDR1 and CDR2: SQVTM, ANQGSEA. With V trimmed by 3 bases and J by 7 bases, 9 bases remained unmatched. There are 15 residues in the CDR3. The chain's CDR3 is CSVDGGTGEGQPQHF. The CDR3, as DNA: TGCAGCGTTGATGGTGGGACAGGGGAAGGCCAGCCCCAGCATTTT.

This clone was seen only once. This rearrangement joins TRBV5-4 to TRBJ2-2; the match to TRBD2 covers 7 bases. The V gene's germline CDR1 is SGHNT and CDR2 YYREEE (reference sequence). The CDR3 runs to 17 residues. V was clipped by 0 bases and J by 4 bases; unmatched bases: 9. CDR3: CASSLAGAGWVTGELFF. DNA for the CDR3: TGTGCCAGCAGCTTGGCCGGAGCGGGATGGGTCACCGGGGAGCTGTTTTTT.

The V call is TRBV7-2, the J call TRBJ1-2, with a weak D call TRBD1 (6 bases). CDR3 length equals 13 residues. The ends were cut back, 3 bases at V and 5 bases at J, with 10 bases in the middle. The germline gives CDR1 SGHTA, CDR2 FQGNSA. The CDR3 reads CASSLDSLYGYTF. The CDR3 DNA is TGTGCCAGCAGCTTGGACAGCCTTTATGGCTACACCTTC.

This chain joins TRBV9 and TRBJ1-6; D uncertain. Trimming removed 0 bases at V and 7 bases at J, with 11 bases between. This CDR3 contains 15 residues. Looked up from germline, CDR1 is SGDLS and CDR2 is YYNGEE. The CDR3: CASSVATEWNSPLHF. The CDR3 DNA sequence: TGTGCCAGCAGCGTAGCCACAGAATGGAATTCACCCCTCCACTTT. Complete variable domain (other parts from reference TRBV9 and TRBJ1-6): DSGVTQTPKHLITATGQRVTLRCSPRSGDLSVYWYQQSLDQGLQFLIQYYNGEERAKGNILERFSAQQFPDLHSELNLSSLELGDSALYFCASSVATEWNSPLHFGNGTRLTVT.

CDR3: CASSLGVGGRGEKLFF. The CDR3 DNA follows: TGTGCCAGCAGCTTAGGCGTCGGGGGACGGGGTGAAAAACTGTTTTTT. The V call is TRBV7-8, the J call TRBJ1-4, with TRBD1 as a possible D gene (5 bases). CDR3 length: 16 amino acids. The V and J ends lost 1 base and 7 bases respectively, with 16 bases between them. The germline V gene encodes CDR1 SGHVS and CDR2 FQNEAQ.